This TCR beta chain came from a study of graft-versus-host responses after intestinal transplantation. Whole-study context: Every one of the recipients received anti-thymocyte globulin induction and afterwards took tacrolimus and steroids for three to four years.

Comments on this clone: No antigen is known for it.

Study conclusions and caveats: Recipient marrow held GvH clones, some first seen in ileum or blood.

Assay used: immunoSEQ multiplex PCR; TCRdb lists only in-frame clones, some missing. This sample has tens of thousands of clones, with over 85% found just once. The TCR sequence derives from a human donor who was the organ donor for an intestinal transplant. The source material was unstimulated CD8+ T cells sorted from spleen or lymph node cells, sampled before transplant.

This chain's CDR3 is CASSQDWDSEAEQYF. The CDR3 bases are TGTGCCAGCAGCCAAGACTGGGATAGCGAGGCCGAGCAGTACTTC. The chain uses TRBV4-2 and TRBJ2-7; weak D call: TRBD2 (5 bases). CDR3 length: 15 residues. Germline V CDR1 and CDR2: LGHNA, YNFKEQ. Trimming took 0 bases from V and 6 from J, leaving 15 bases between them.